A single sample gave rise to the 9 T cell receptor beta chains below, sequenced in a study of metastatic and nonmetastatic thyroid tumors. MiXCR reprocessed the PCR reads for TCRdb. This table has roughly 34,000 clones, around a third appearing once. Thyroid surgery was performed in patients who had received no treatment beforehand. The source material was tumor tissue. The receptors were gathered from a female donor with papillary thyroid cancer or a benign thyroid nodule (not recorded which). Some clones in this sample may be carry-over from other donors' samples.

The rearrangement uses TRBV9 and TRBJ2-5; D remains unclear. CDR1 and CDR2 (germline): SGDLS, YYNGEE. V was cut by 0 bases and J by 1 base, with 7 bases left in between. The CDR3 is 14 amino acids. This CDR3 reads CASSVEQSQETQYF. The CDR3 DNA follows: TGTGCCAGCAGCGTAGAACAGAGCCAAGAGACCCAGTACTTC.

This clone was observed a few times. The genes are TRBV6-1 and TRBJ2-7; D ambiguous. The V gene's germline CDR1 is MNHNS and CDR2 SASEGT. V lost 6 bases, J lost 3 bases, and 12 bases lay in between. The CDR3 has 13 residues. The CDR3 here is CASRTGLIYEQYF. CDR3 bases: TGTGCCAGCAGAACCGGTCTAATCTACGAGCAGTACTTC.

There are a few counts of this clone. The chain is built from TRBV11-2 and TRBJ2-3; the D call may be TRBD1 or TRBD2 (5 bases each). This CDR3 comprises 13 residues. CDR1 is SGHAT, CDR2 FQNNGV, per germline. Trimming left V 5 bases short and J 8 bases short, with 14 bases between. The CDR3 protein is CASSAAPGGTQYF. As DNA, the CDR3 is TGTGCCAGCAGCGCGGCTCCTGGGGGTACGCAGTATTTT.

The genes are TRBV28 and TRBJ1-2, with D tentatively TRBD1 (5 bases). This CDR3 has 11 amino acids. The germline V gene has CDR1 MDHEN and CDR2 SYDVKM. Between the trimmed V and J ends, which lost 6 bases and 8 bases, there was a span of 10 bases. DNA for the CDR3: TGTGCCAGCAGATCGCGACAGGGCTACACCTTC. Translating gives CASRSRQGYTF.

The sample holds a few counts of this clone. The rearrangement joins TRBV27 to TRBJ2-7, with TRBD1 matching 8 bases. Germline V gives CDR1 MNHEY, CDR2 SMNVEV (reference sequence). After removal of 4 bases from V and 4 bases from J, the junction contained 6 bases not matched to a gene. This CDR3 has 14 amino acids. CDR3 in DNA: TGTGCCAGCAGTTCCCGGGACAGGCAATACGAGCAGTACTTC. Its translation is CASSSRDRQYEQYF.

The chain employs TRBV14 and TRBJ2-5, with 15 positions matching TRBD2. The germline V gene has CDR1 SGHDN and CDR2 FVKESK. The CDR3 is 18 residues long. The V gene end was trimmed by 4 bases and the J gene end by 0 bases; junction bases not matched to a gene: 6. The CDR3 coding sequence is TGTGCCAGCAGCCTGGGACTAGCGGGAGGTAGGGACCAAGAGACCCAGTACTTC. It is translated as CASSLGLAGGRDQETQYF.

This sequence joins TRBV20-1 and TRBJ2-3; no clear D gene. Germline V gene sequence: CDR1 DFQATT, CDR2 SNEGSKA (reference sequence). This CDR3 spans 15 amino acids. V lost 4 bases and J lost 6, with 20 bases in between. The CDR3 DNA reads as TGCAGTGCTACAGAACTTGACGGTACTCCTGATACGCAGTATTTT. Translation: CSATELDGTPDTQYF.

This clone was seen only a few times. The chain uses TRBV6-1 and TRBJ2-7; D remains unclear. V was cut by 0 bases and J by 1 base, with 10 bases left in between. Germline lookup yields CDR1 MNHNS and CDR2 SASEGT. CDR3 size: 15 residues. The CDR3 spells CASSEASTESYEQYF. CDR3 in DNA: TGTGCCAGCAGTGAAGCTTCGACCGAGTCCTACGAGCAGTACTTC.

Remarks on this clone: Mismatch with germline at one junction end may stem from a read error. This chain uses TRBV6-1 with TRBJ2-7; tentatively, D is TRBD2 (6 bases). Per germline, CDR1 MNHNS and CDR2 SASEGT. This CDR3 has 14 residues. The CDR3 DNA reads TGTGCCAGCCACGGGGGAACCGCCTCCCACGAGCAGTACTTC. Its protein product is CASHGGTASHEQYF.